This T cell receptor beta chain was retrieved from a study of cytomegalovirus exposure and HLA in healthy donors. The study, taken as a whole, reports: A later analysis reported that several of the most significant clusters appeared to be linked to common viral pathogens, among them Epstein-Barr virus. Data from an earlier analysis indicated that most TCR beta V segments were productive either about 87% or about 30% of the time. Reportedly, TCR beta sequences accurately predicted HLA-A and HLA-B alleles in most subjects.

The PCR employed 60 Vbeta primers together with 13 Jbeta primers. The authors' processing: A later analysis tallied approximately 78 million unique TCR beta chains, roughly 11 million of them shared. TCRdb's copy holds only in-frame clones and misses some; the assay was immunoSEQ multiplex PCR. That table supplies the V and J calls and clone size; D and trimming were determined from the DNA. The sample has 120,000 to 150,000 clones; more than 70% are singletons. Germline V gene sequence: CDR1 SGHTA, CDR2 FQGNSA. The CDR3 is 13 residues long. V lost 5 bases and J 4 bases, leaving 11 bases between the germline ends. This clone was observed a single time. Its antigen is currently unknown.

The TCR was taken from a woman aged 45-65 years in good health and CMV-seronegative. The rearrangement links TRBV7-2 to TRBJ2-5; D not resolved. Sequenced sample: PBMCs. This CDR3 is CASSRASGETQYF. Written as DNA, the CDR3 is TGTGCCAGCAGCCGCGCATCGGGAGAGACCCAGTACTTC.